This T cell receptor beta chain derives from a study of Graves' ophthalmopathy and Graves' hyperthyroidism. Across the whole study: Peripheral blood was gathered at the point of initial diagnosis, before any treatment started.

Germline V gene lookup returns CDR1 DFQATT and CDR2 SNEGSKA (reference sequence). The V and J ends lost 1 base and 2 bases respectively, with 16 bases between them. The CDR3 extends over 16 amino acids. Scientists amplified the TCR beta CDR3 regions from RNA transcripts. Following a first-round RT-PCR that used HTBI primers, a second-round multiplex PCR was carried out. MiXCR, run by TCRdb on the multiplex PCR reads, gives a single entry per CDR3 protein. The table lists approximately 460,000 distinct CDR3 sequences, 13% to 15% of them singletons. Study outcomes and limitations: Blood was where most expanded thyroid clonotypes above 0.001 frequency also turned up.

This clonotype occurred many times. The target antigen is unknown. Moderate-to-severe activity, CAS ≥3, NOSPECS ≥4 and a duration under 3 months were seen in donors with ophthalmopathy. The PBMCs were taken from 10 ml of fresh peripheral blood. The rearrangement links TRBV20-1 to TRBJ2-3; a weak D match, TRBD2 (5 bases). Input material: blood. This TCR derives from a woman aged 25 to 45 with Graves' ophthalmopathy. For the CDR3, the DNA is TGCAGTGCTAGAGGAGCGGACGTTTATTCCACAGATACGCAGTATTTT. It is translated as CSARGADVYSTDTQYF.